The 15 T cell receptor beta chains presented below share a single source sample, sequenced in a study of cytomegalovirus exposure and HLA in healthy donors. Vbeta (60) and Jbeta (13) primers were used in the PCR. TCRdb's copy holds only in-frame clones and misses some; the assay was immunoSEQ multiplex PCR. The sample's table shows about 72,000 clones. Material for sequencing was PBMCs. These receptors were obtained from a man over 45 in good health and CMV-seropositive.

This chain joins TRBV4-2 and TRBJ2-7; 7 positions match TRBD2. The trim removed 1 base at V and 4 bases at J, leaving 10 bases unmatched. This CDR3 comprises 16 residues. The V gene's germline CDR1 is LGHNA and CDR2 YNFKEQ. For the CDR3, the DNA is TGTGCCAGCAGCCAAGGAGGGAGGGACGGGGGGTACGAGCAGTACTTC. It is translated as CASSQGGRDGGYEQYF.

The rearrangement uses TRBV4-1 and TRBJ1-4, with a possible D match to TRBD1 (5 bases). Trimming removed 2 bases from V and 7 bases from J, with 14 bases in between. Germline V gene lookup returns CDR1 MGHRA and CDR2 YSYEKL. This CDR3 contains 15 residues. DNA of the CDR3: TGCGCCAGCAGCCAATTTGATGGGGCGAGTGAAAAACTGTTTTTT. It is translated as CASSQFDGASEKLFF.

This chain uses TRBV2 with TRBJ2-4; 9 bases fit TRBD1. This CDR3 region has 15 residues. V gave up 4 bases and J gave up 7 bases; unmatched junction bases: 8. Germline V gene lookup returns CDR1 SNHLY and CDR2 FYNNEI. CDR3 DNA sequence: TGTGCCAGCAGTGGGAATACAGGGGGCGTGAACATTCAGTACTTC. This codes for CASSGNTGGVNIQYF.

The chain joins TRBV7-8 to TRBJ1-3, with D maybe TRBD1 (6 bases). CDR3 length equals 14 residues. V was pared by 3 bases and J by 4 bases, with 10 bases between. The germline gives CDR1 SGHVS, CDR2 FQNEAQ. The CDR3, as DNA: TGTGCCAGCAGCTTCGGGGGGGCCGGAAACACCATATATTTT. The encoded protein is CASSFGGAGNTIYF.

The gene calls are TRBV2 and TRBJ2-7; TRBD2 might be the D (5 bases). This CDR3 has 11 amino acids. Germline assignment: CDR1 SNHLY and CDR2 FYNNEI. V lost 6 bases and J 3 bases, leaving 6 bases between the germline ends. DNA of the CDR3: TGTGCCAGCAGGGAGGACTACGAGCAGTACTTC. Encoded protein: CASREDYEQYF.

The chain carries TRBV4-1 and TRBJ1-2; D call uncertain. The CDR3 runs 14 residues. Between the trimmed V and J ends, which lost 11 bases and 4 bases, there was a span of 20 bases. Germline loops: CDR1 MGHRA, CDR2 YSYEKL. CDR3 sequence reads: CAVGLSGATYGYTF. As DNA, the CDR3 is TGCGCCGTGGGGTTGAGCGGTGCTACCTATGGCTACACCTTC.

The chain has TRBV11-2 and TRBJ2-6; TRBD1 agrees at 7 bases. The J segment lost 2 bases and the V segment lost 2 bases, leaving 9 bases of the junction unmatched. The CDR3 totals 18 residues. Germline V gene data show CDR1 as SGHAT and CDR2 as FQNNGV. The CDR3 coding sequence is TGTGCCAGCAGCTTAAGAGGGGGCGGCGGTACTGGGGCCAACGTCCTGACTTTC. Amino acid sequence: CASSLRGGGGTGANVLTF.

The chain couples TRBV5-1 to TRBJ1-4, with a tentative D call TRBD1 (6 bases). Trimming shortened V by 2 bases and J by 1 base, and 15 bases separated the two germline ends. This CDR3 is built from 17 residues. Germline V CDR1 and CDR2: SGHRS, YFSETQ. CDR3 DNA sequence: TGCGCCAGCAGCTTCGCCGGCGGGGGGCGAACTAATGAAAAACTGTTTTTT. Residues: CASSFAGGGRTNEKLFF.

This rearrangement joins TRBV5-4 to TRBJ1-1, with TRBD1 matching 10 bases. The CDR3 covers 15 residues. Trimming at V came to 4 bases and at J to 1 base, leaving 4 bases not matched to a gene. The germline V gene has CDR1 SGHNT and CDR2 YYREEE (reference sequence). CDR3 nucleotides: TGTGCCAGCAGCCGACAGGGGGCAAGGAACACTGAAGCTTTCTTT. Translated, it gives CASSRQGARNTEAFF.

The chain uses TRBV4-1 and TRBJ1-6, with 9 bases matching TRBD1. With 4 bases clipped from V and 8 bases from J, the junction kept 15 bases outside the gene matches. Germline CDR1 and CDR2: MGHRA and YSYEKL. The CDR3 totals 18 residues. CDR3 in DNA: TGCGCCAGCAGCCTAGAAACTGCCGGTGGGACAGGGCATTCACCCCTCCACTTT. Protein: CASSLETAGGTGHSPLHF.

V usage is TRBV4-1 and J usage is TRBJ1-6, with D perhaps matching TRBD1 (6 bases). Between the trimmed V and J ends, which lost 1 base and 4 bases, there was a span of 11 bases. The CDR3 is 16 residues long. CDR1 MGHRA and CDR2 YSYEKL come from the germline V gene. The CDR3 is CASSQASGQYNSPLHF. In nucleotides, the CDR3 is TGCGCCAGCAGCCAAGCCTCCGGACAGTATAATTCACCCCTCCACTTT.

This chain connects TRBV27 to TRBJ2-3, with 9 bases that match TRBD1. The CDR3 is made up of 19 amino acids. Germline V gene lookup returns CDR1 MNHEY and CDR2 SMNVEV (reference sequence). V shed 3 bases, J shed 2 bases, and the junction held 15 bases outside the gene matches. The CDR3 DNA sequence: TGTGCCAGCAGTTTCCTCCCCCCCGGACAGGGGAGTATCACAGATACGCAGTATTTT. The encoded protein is CASSFLPPGQGSITDTQYF.

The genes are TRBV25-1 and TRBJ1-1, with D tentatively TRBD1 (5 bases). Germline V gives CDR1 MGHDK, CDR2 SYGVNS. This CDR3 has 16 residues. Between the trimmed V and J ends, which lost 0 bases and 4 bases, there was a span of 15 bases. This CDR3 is CASSEYFTGVGTEAFF. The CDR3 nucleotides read TGTGCCAGCAGTGAATATTTTACAGGAGTGGGCACTGAAGCTTTCTTT.

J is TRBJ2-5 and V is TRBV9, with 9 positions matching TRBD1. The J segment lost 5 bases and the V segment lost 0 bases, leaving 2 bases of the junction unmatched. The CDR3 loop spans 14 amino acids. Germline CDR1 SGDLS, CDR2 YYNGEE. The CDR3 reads CASSVADRGETQYF. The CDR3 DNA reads TGTGCCAGCAGCGTAGCTGACAGGGGGGAGACCCAGTACTTC. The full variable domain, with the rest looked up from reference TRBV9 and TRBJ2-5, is DSGVTQTPKHLITATGQRVTLRCSPRSGDLSVYWYQQSLDQGLQFLIQYYNGEERAKGNILERFSAQQFPDLHSELNLSSLELGDSALYFCASSVADRGETQYFGPGTRLLVL.

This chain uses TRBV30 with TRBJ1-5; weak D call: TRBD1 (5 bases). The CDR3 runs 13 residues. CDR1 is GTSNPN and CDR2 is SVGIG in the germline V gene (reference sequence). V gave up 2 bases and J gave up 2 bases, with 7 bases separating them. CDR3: CAWSLQGNQPQHF. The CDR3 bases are TGTGCCTGGAGTTTACAGGGCAATCAGCCCCAGCATTTT. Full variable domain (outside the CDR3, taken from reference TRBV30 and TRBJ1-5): SQTIHQWPATLVQPVGSPLSLECTVEGTSNPNLYWYRQAAGRGLQLLFYSVGIGQISSEVPQNLSASRPQDRQFILSSKKLLLSDSGFYLCAWSLQGNQPQHFGDGTRLSIL.